The source of this T cell receptor beta chain is a study of cytomegalovirus exposure and HLA in healthy donors. The PCR contained 60 Vbeta and 13 Jbeta primers. This table comes from immunoSEQ multiplex PCR, and its TCRdb copy is limited to in-frame clones, with some not included. The sample holds more than 150,000 clones; around 81% are singletons and the top ten take around 2.1%. Germline CDR1 and CDR2: SEHNR and FQNEAQ (reference sequence). The CDR3 runs to 14 residues. With 5 bases clipped from V and 8 bases from J, the junction kept 11 bases outside the gene matches. The sequenced sample was PBMCs. V and J are TRBV7-9 and TRBJ1-2; 7 nucleotides agree with TRBD1. This sequence was found in a woman aged 18-29 years in good health and CMV-seropositive. CDR3 coding DNA: TGTGCCAGCAGCCCTTCACAGGGGCCGTACGGCTACACCTTC. It is translated as CASSPSQGPYGYTF.